The 29 T cell receptor beta chains below all came from one sample that was sequenced in a study of T cell changes during pregnancy in multiple sclerosis. TCRdb's table, derived via immunoSEQ multiplex PCR, lists solely in-frame clones and lacks some. This repertoire shows roughly 69,000 clones, approximately 91% found once; its top ten account for approximately 1.5%. The source was peripheral blood, collected in the third trimester of pregnancy. All receptors come from a female donor with multiple sclerosis, enrolled in a pregnancy study.

The count of this clone is one. The gene calls are TRBV4-1 and TRBJ2-7, with 8 bases aligning to TRBD2. The CDR3 totals 16 residues. Germline lookup yields CDR1 MGHRA and CDR2 YSYEKL. The V gene end was trimmed by 0 bases and the J gene end by 1 base; junction bases not matched to a gene: 5. CDR3 sequence: CASSQDASGLSYEQYF. The CDR3 DNA is TGCGCCAGCAGCCAAGATGCTAGCGGGTTATCCTACGAGCAGTACTTC.

This rearrangement joins TRBV5-1 to TRBJ2-7; 10 bases align to TRBD1. The trim removed 0 bases at V and 3 bases at J, leaving 3 bases unmatched. The CDR3 is 15 amino acids. Germline lookup yields CDR1 SGHRS and CDR2 YFSETQ. The chain's CDR3 is CASSLETGGFYEQYF. CDR3 sequence (DNA): TGCGCCAGCAGCTTGGAGACAGGGGGCTTCTACGAGCAGTACTTC.

V and J are TRBV30 and TRBJ1-5; possibly TRBD1 for D (5 bases). Trimming shortened V by 0 bases and J by 4 bases, and 10 bases separated the two germline ends. Germline V CDR1 and CDR2: GTSNPN, SVGIG (reference sequence). The CDR3 consists of 14 residues. The CDR3 sequence: CAWSVGQYNQPQHF. CDR3 DNA: TGTGCCTGGAGTGTGGGGCAGTATAATCAGCCCCAGCATTTT.

The rearrangement uses TRBV10-3 and TRBJ1-2; 7 nucleotides agree with TRBD1. Per the germline V gene, CDR1 is ENHRY and CDR2 is SYGVKD. This CDR3 is 14 amino acids long. J gave up 5 bases and V 11 bases, and 14 bases lay outside the gene matches. CDR3: CAVKKGEQGYGYTF. The CDR3 bases are TGTGCCGTAAAAAAGGGGGAACAGGGGTATGGCTACACCTTC.

The rearrangement joins TRBV6-5 to TRBJ2-5; D perhaps matches TRBD1 (5 bases). The germline CDR1 and CDR2 sequences are MNHEY and SVGAGI. This CDR3 has 12 residues. Between the trimmed V and J ends, which lost 6 bases and 5 bases, there was a span of 10 bases. CDR3 nucleotides: TGTGCCAGCAGATCAGGGTCGGAGACCCAGTACTTC. Encoded protein: CASRSGSETQYF.

The V and J genes are TRBV5-4 and TRBJ1-6; D ambiguous. CDR3 length equals 15 residues. Germline lookup yields CDR1 SGHNT and CDR2 YYREEE (reference sequence). V was shortened by 3 bases and J by 10 bases, with 17 bases between the two germline ends. In DNA form, the CDR3 reads TGTGCCAGCAGCTCTACCAGAGGGTCAGGCTCACCCCTCCACTTT. Encoded protein: CASSSTRGSGSPLHF.

The chain is built from TRBV7-8 and TRBJ1-1; possibly TRBD1 for D (5 bases). The V gene lost 7 bases and the J gene lost 6 bases, with 12 bases spanning the gap. The V gene's germline CDR1 is SGHVS and CDR2 FQNEAQ. The CDR3 consists of 12 residues. CDR3 loop: CASTLDSAEAFF. The CDR3 bases are TGTGCCAGCACCCTAGACAGCGCTGAAGCTTTCTTT.

The genes are TRBV7-6 and TRBJ2-3; D is perhaps TRBD1 (7 bases). This CDR3 is built from 19 residues. Trimming pared 0 bases from V and 0 bases from J, leaving 19 bases between. Germline V gene sequence: CDR1 SGHVS, CDR2 FNYEAQ. CDR3 sequence (DNA): TGTGCCAGCAGCTTAGCCGCTGGCAGGGGGGTTTGGAGCACAGATACGCAGTATTTT. Protein product: CASSLAAGRGVWSTDTQYF.

This chain uses TRBV5-1 with TRBJ2-7; a weak D match, TRBD2 (7 bases). Trimming took 4 bases from V and 2 from J, leaving 10 bases between them. Germline V gives CDR1 SGHRS, CDR2 YFSETQ. The CDR3 has 13 residues. This CDR3 reads CASSPGGPYEQYF. CDR3 coding DNA: TGCGCCAGCAGCCCGGGGGGCCCCTACGAGCAGTACTTC.

This sequence joins TRBV2 and TRBJ2-1; weak D call: TRBD1 (5 bases). The CDR3 loop spans 15 amino acids. V was pared by 6 bases and J by 7 bases, with 19 bases between. Germline CDR1 SNHLY, CDR2 FYNNEI. The CDR3 DNA follows: TGTGCCAGCAGGTGGGGCACTCTAAGCTTAAATGAGCAGTTCTTC. Translation gives CASRWGTLSLNEQFF. The full variable domain, in which reference TRBV2 and TRBJ2-1 provide the parts outside the CDR3, is EPEVTQTPSHQVTQMGQEVILRCVPISNHLYFYWYRQILGQKVEFLVSFYNNEISEKSEIFDDQFSVERPDGSNFTLKIRSTKLEDSAMYFCASRWGTLSLNEQFFGPGTRLTVL.

The chain links TRBV18 to TRBJ2-1, with 7 bases that match TRBD1. CDR3 length: 14 residues. V trimming: 6 bases; J trimming: 1 base; junction bases outside the gene matches: 3. Per germline, CDR1 KGHSH and CDR2 LQKENI. The CDR3 sequence is CASSEDRSYNEQFF. For the CDR3, the DNA is TGTGCCAGCTCGGAGGACAGGTCCTACAATGAGCAGTTCTTC.

The rearrangement links TRBV7-2 to TRBJ2-3; TRBD2 aligns across 8 bases. V gave up 5 bases and J gave up 3 bases; unmatched junction bases: 7. This CDR3 has 15 amino acids. The germline V gene has CDR1 SGHTA and CDR2 FQGNSA. The DNA for the CDR3 is TGTGCCAGCAGCCGTGCGGGGGGCTGGACAGATACGCAGTATTTT. Encoded protein: CASSRAGGWTDTQYF.

V is TRBV5-6 and J is TRBJ2-5; D is perhaps TRBD2 (6 bases). With 0 bases removed from V and 6 bases from J, the gap between germline ends came to 9 bases. Germline V gene lookup returns CDR1 SGHDT and CDR2 YYEEEE. CDR3 length: 13 residues. The CDR3 DNA is TGTGCCAGCAGCTTGGAGGAGGGAAAGACCCAGTACTTC. Encoded protein: CASSLEEGKTQYF.

In its sample, this clone was seen once. In nucleotides, the CDR3 is TGTGCCAGCAGTCGCTCTGGGGCCAACGTCCTGACTTTC. Amino acids: CASSRSGANVLTF. The chain links TRBV6-1 to TRBJ2-6; D is ambiguous. The CDR3 sequence is 13 residues long. CDR1 and CDR2 from the germline V gene are MNHNS and SASEGT. V was cut by 5 bases and J by 0 bases, with 2 bases left in between.

DNA for the CDR3: TGTGCCAGCAGCTCCAGGACAGGGGGAACAGATACGCAGTATTTT. Its translation is CASSSRTGGTDTQYF. V and J are TRBV7-2 and TRBJ2-3; 10 nucleotides match TRBD1. The CDR3 covers 15 residues. The ends lost 4 bases at V and 3 bases at J; junction bases unmatched: 4. CDR1 is SGHTA and CDR2 is FQGNSA in the germline V gene. Combining the CDR3 with reference TRBV7-2 and TRBJ2-3 gives the whole variable domain GAGVSQSPSNKVTEKGKDVELRCDPISGHTALYWYRQSLGQGLEFLIYFQGNSAPDKSGLPSDRFSAERTGGSVSTLTIQRTQQEDSAVYLCASSSRTGGTDTQYFGPGTRLTVL.

The chain combines TRBV6-6 with TRBJ1-4; maybe TRBD1 (5 bases). The V gene lost 7 bases and the J gene lost 4 bases, with 13 bases spanning the gap. CDR3 length: 14 residues. Per the germline V gene, CDR1 is MNHNY and CDR2 is SVGAGI (reference sequence). The DNA of the CDR3 is TGTGCCAGCATGTGGGGCCTGTTTAATGAAAAACTGTTTTTT. This translates into CASMWGLFNEKLFF.

V is TRBV15 and J is TRBJ2-7, with a weak D call TRBD2 (6 bases). Deletions cut 0 bases from V and 2 bases from J, with 11 bases between. In germline, CDR1 is LNHNV, CDR2 YYDKDF (reference sequence). The length of the CDR3 is 15 residues. The CDR3 reads CATSRDIGGTYEQYF. DNA for the CDR3: TGTGCCACCAGCAGAGATATTGGGGGGACCTACGAGCAGTACTTC.

The sample holds one count of this clone. The chain couples TRBV30 to TRBJ2-1; the D gene is possibly TRBD1 (5 bases). This CDR3 contains 13 residues. V lost 3 bases and J 9 bases, leaving 15 bases between the germline ends. Germline CDR1 GTSNPN, CDR2 SVGIG (reference sequence). CDR3 in DNA: TGTGCCTGGAGCCCGATGCAGGGCACTGAGCAGTTCTTC. Its protein product is CAWSPMQGTEQFF.

The CDR3 nucleotides read TGTGCCAGCAGCTTACTCCCGGGACAGGGACCAAACACTGAAGCTTTCTTT. Its protein product is CASSLLPGQGPNTEAFF. The rearrangement links TRBV7-9 to TRBJ1-1, with 9 bases lining up with TRBD1. The CDR3 is made up of 17 amino acids. With V trimmed by 2 bases and J by 2 bases, 9 bases remained unmatched. CDR1 is SEHNR and CDR2 is FQNEAQ in the germline V gene (reference sequence).

The gene calls are TRBV7-2 and TRBJ1-3; no clear D gene. CDR1 and CDR2 (germline): SGHTA, FQGNSA. V was pared by 7 bases and J by 5 bases, with 12 bases between. This CDR3 is 13 amino acids long. The CDR3: CASTLSPRNTIYF. The CDR3 DNA is TGTGCCAGCACCCTATCGCCGCGAAACACCATATATTTT.

The rearrangement links TRBV4-3 to TRBJ2-1, with 9 bases lining up with TRBD2. The junction had 5 bases not matched to a gene; V was cut back by 2 bases and J by 6 bases. The CDR3 consists of 15 residues. CDR1 is LGHNA and CDR2 is YSLEER in the germline V gene. The CDR3 bases are TGCGCCAGCAGCCAATCCAGCGGGGGGAGCAATGAGCAGTTCTTC. Protein sequence: CASSQSSGGSNEQFF.

The CDR3 region is CASSLAGVAGELFF. The CDR3 coding sequence is TGTGCCAGCAGCTTAGCCGGGGTAGCCGGGGAGCTGTTTTTT. The J gene is TRBJ2-2, the V gene TRBV7-2; possible D gene TRBD2, 5 bases. The V gene's germline CDR1 is SGHTA and CDR2 FQGNSA. V was pared by 0 bases and J by 6 bases, with 8 bases between. CDR3 length: 14 residues.

This clone was seen more than once but under ten times. The chain is built from TRBV6-5 and TRBJ1-6, with a tentative D call TRBD1 (5 bases). Trimming removed 3 bases at V and 10 bases at J, with 13 bases between. The CDR3 runs 14 residues. Germline lookup yields CDR1 MNHEY and CDR2 SVGAGI. In DNA, the CDR3 is TGTGCCAGCAGTTATAAGGCAGGGAAATCACCCCTCCACTTT. Residues: CASSYKAGKSPLHF.

The chain couples TRBV30 to TRBJ1-1, with 7 nucleotides matching TRBD1. V trimming: 3 bases; J trimming: 2 bases; junction bases outside the gene matches: 6. CDR3 length: 14 residues. Germline-derived CDR1 and CDR2 are GTSNPN and SVGIG (reference sequence). The CDR3 sequence: CAWSRGTVNTEAFF. CDR3 coding DNA: TGTGCCTGGAGCCGGGGGACAGTCAACACTGAAGCTTTCTTT.

In its sample, this clone was seen once. V and J are TRBV4-3 and TRBJ2-1; TRBD2 agrees at 10 bases. The CDR3 spans 16 residues. V shed 1 base, J shed 1 base, and the junction held 1 base outside the gene matches. Per the germline V gene, CDR1 is LGHNA and CDR2 is YSLEER. The CDR3 sequence is CASSQGSGGSYNEQFF. CDR3 nucleotides: TGCGCCAGCAGCCAAGGTAGCGGGGGGTCCTACAATGAGCAGTTCTTC.

V is TRBV5-1 and J is TRBJ1-1; 8 bases align to TRBD1. Losses at the gene ends were 4 bases for V and 3 bases for J; bases not matched to a gene: 8. Per germline, CDR1 SGHRS and CDR2 YFSETQ. The CDR3 covers 15 residues. The CDR3 DNA reads TGCGCCAGCAGCCGGGGACAGGCTGGGGACACTGAAGCTTTCTTT. Amino acids: CASSRGQAGDTEAFF. The full variable domain, in which reference TRBV5-1 and TRBJ1-1 provide the parts outside the CDR3, is KAGVTQTPRYLIKTRGQQVTLSCSPISGHRSVSWYQQTPGQGLQFLFEYFSETQRNKGNFPGRFSGRQFSNSRSEMNVSTLELGDSALYLCASSRGQAGDTEAFFGQGTRLTVV.

CDR3 nucleotide sequence: TGTGCCAGCAGCCCCGAGGGACAGATATATAATTCACCCCTCCACTTT. Translation: CASSPEGQIYNSPLHF. The chain joins TRBV9 to TRBJ1-6, with 7 bases aligning to TRBD1. Germline CDR1 and CDR2: SGDLS and YYNGEE. Germline trimming cut 4 bases from V and 4 bases from J; bases unmatched to any gene: 8. The CDR3 consists of 16 residues. Looking up the rest from reference TRBV9 and TRBJ1-6 gives the full variable domain: DSGVTQTPKHLITATGQRVTLRCSPRSGDLSVYWYQQSLDQGLQFLIQYYNGEERAKGNILERFSAQQFPDLHSELNLSSLELGDSALYFCASSPEGQIYNSPLHFGNGTRLTVT.

This chain joins TRBV5-1 and TRBJ2-5; TRBD2 is a possible D gene (5 bases). Trimming removed 2 bases from V and 1 base from J, with 9 bases in between. Germline V gives CDR1 SGHRS, CDR2 YFSETQ. This CDR3 contains 14 residues. CDR3 sequence: CASSLFGVQETQYF. The CDR3 nucleotides are TGCGCCAGCAGCTTATTCGGGGTCCAAGAGACCCAGTACTTC.

The chain combines TRBV25-1 with TRBJ1-4; TRBD1 matches at 7 bases. V trimming: 4 bases; J trimming: 7 bases; junction bases outside the gene matches: 9. The CDR3 loop spans 15 amino acids. CDR1 is MGHDK, CDR2 SYGVNS, per germline. CDR3 nucleotides: TGTGCCAGCAGTGCGGATAACAGGGGCGTTGAAAAACTGTTTTTT. Its translation is CASSADNRGVEKLFF.